These 19 T cell receptor beta chains came from one sample sequenced in a study of cytomegalovirus exposure and HLA in healthy donors. The PCR made use of 60 Vbeta and 13 Jbeta primers. The table came from immunoSEQ multiplex PCR; TCRdb's copy has only in-frame clones and leaves some out. The sample has about 94,000 clones, 6% to 9% seen once. The source material was PBMCs. These receptors originate from a man aged 50 to 59 in good health and CMV-seronegative.

This clone was seen only a few times. The chain carries TRBV6-5 and TRBJ2-7, with D tentatively TRBD1 (6 bases). This CDR3 has 15 residues. Germline-derived CDR1 and CDR2 are MNHEY and SVGAGI. V gave up 0 bases and J gave up 4 bases, with 13 bases separating them. The CDR3 here is CASSYSADSSYEQYF. In DNA form, the CDR3 reads TGTGCCAGCAGTTACTCCGCGGACAGTTCTTACGAGCAGTACTTC.

This clone appeared a few times. The chain links TRBV5-6 to TRBJ2-7, with a possible D match to TRBD1 (6 bases). This CDR3 is built from 15 residues. CDR1 is SGHDT and CDR2 is YYEEEE in the germline V gene. Deletions cut 0 bases from V and 0 bases from J, with 10 bases between. CDR3 amino acids: CASSLGQGSSYEQYF. CDR3 nucleotides: TGTGCCAGCAGCTTGGGGCAGGGGAGCTCCTACGAGCAGTACTTC.

V and J are TRBV9 and TRBJ2-3; possible D gene TRBD2, 6 bases. In germline, CDR1 is SGDLS, CDR2 YYNGEE. V gave up 1 base and J gave up 0 bases, with 12 bases separating them. This CDR3 spans 16 amino acids. The DNA for the CDR3 is TGTGCCAGCAGCGTATCGGGGGAGGCTAGCACAGATACGCAGTATTTT. This gives the protein CASSVSGEASTDTQYF. Full variable domain (outside the CDR3, taken from reference TRBV9 and TRBJ2-3): DSGVTQTPKHLITATGQRVTLRCSPRSGDLSVYWYQQSLDQGLQFLIQYYNGEERAKGNILERFSAQQFPDLHSELNLSSLELGDSALYFCASSVSGEASTDTQYFGPGTRLTVL.

V usage is TRBV15 and J usage is TRBJ2-5, with 7 bases aligning to TRBD2. CDR1 and CDR2 from the germline V gene are LNHNV and YYDKDF (reference sequence). Losses at the gene ends were 0 bases for V and 5 bases for J; bases not matched to a gene: 6. The CDR3 length is 15 residues. The CDR3 nucleotides are TGTGCCACCAGCAGAGATTCCAGCGGGGTTGAGACCCAGTACTTC. It codes for CATSRDSSGVETQYF.

This clone has a handful of counts. The chain has TRBV10-3 and TRBJ1-5, with D possibly being TRBD1 (5 bases). Between the trimmed V and J ends, which lost 6 bases and 0 bases, there was a span of 9 bases. CDR1 and CDR2 from the germline V gene are ENHRY and SYGVKD. The CDR3 loop spans 14 amino acids. CDR3 bases: TGTGCCATCAGCCCAGGGCTTAGCAATCAGCCCCAGCATTTT. This translates into CAISPGLSNQPQHF.

In its sample, this clone was seen a few times. The chain has TRBV6-6 and TRBJ2-2, with TRBD1 identical over 11 bases. Germline lookup yields CDR1 MNHNY and CDR2 SVGAGI (reference sequence). The CDR3 covers 15 residues. With 5 bases clipped from V and 6 bases from J, the junction kept 5 bases outside the gene matches. The CDR3 nucleotides read TGTGCCAGCAGTCCCTCGGACAGGGGGCCCGGGGAGCTGTTTTTT. Translated, it gives CASSPSDRGPGELFF.

This clone was seen only a few times. The chain employs TRBV5-1 and TRBJ2-7; 10 positions match TRBD1. Trimming removed 4 bases from V and 0 bases from J; junction bases left unmatched: 4. Per the germline V gene, CDR1 is SGHRS and CDR2 is YFSETQ. The CDR3 has 15 amino acids. In DNA, the CDR3 is TGCGCCAGCAGCACGGACAGGGGGATCTCCTACGAGCAGTACTTC. Translation: CASSTDRGISYEQYF. Complete variable domain (other parts from reference TRBV5-1 and TRBJ2-7): KAGVTQTPRYLIKTRGQQVTLSCSPISGHRSVSWYQQTPGQGLQFLFEYFSETQRNKGNFPGRFSGRQFSNSRSEMNVSTLELGDSALYLCASSTDRGISYEQYFGPGTRLTVT.

This clone came up a few times. This rearrangement joins TRBV30 to TRBJ2-5; D uncertain. Per germline, CDR1 GTSNPN and CDR2 SVGIG (reference sequence). The CDR3 totals 12 residues. V was pared by 0 bases and J by 4 bases, with 6 bases between. The CDR3 region is CAWSVGGETQYF. CDR3 DNA: TGTGCCTGGAGTGTAGGCGGAGAGACCCAGTACTTC.

This clone was seen a few times. The chain employs TRBV6-1 and TRBJ1-4; the D is unclear. The CDR3 is 14 amino acids. The V gene's germline CDR1 is MNHNS and CDR2 SASEGT. V lost 5 bases and J lost 4, with 11 bases in between. Written as DNA, the CDR3 is TGTGCCAGCAGTCTGACGGAGGGTAATGAAAAACTGTTTTTT. Amino acids: CASSLTEGNEKLFF.

The chain recombines TRBV7-8 with TRBJ1-5, with D tentatively TRBD1 (6 bases). Trimming stripped 1 base from V and 3 bases from J, with 10 bases between. The CDR3 covers 15 residues. CDR1 is SGHVS, CDR2 FQNEAQ, per germline. The CDR3: CASSLDQGPNQPQHF. CDR3 DNA: TGTGCCAGCAGCTTAGACCAGGGGCCCAATCAGCCCCAGCATTTT.

A few counts support this clone. The chain combines TRBV19 with TRBJ1-5, with 9 bases identical to TRBD1. The junction had 13 bases not matched to a gene; V was cut back by 7 bases and J by 3 bases. CDR3 length: 17 amino acids. CDR1 is LNHDA and CDR2 is SQIVND in the germline V gene (reference sequence). CDR3 sequence (DNA): TGTGCCAGTAATCAGTGGGCAGGACAGGGGTCCAATCAGCCCCAGCATTTT. This encodes CASNQWAGQGSNQPQHF.

The CDR3 DNA reads as TGTGCCAGCCAGAAAACAGGGGATGGGGGCAATGAGCAGTTCTTC. Its protein is CASQKTGDGGNEQFF. The rearrangement links TRBV6-4 to TRBJ2-1; 7 nucleotides agree with TRBD1. The V gene end was trimmed by 8 bases and the J gene end by 6 bases; junction bases not matched to a gene: 13. CDR3 length: 15 residues. CDR1 and CDR2 (germline): MRHNA, SNTAGT.

This clone was observed at least ten times. The CDR3 nucleotides are TGTGCCAGCAGTTACCAGGGCGGAAACACCATATATTTT. Encoded protein: CASSYQGGNTIYF. The chain uses TRBV6-5 and TRBJ1-3, with D possibly matching TRBD1 (5 bases). Germline V gene data show CDR1 as MNHEY and CDR2 as SVGAGI. V lost 2 bases and J 4 bases, leaving 6 bases between the germline ends. This CDR3 region has 13 residues.

CDR3 protein: CASSLGSRDRQFSSDYGYTF. Here the CDR3 DNA reads TGTGCCAGCAGCTTAGGGTCAAGGGACAGGCAATTCTCAAGCGACTATGGCTACACCTTC. This sequence joins TRBV11-3 and TRBJ1-2; 8 bases align to TRBD1. After removal of 1 base from V and 3 bases from J, the junction contained 19 bases not matched to a gene. This CDR3 has 20 residues. CDR1 is SGHNT, CDR2 YENEEA, per germline.

The V call is TRBV4-3, the J call TRBJ1-1; D gene ambiguous. V lost 0 bases and J 3 bases, leaving 8 bases between the germline ends. Germline lookup yields CDR1 LGHNA and CDR2 YSLEER. The CDR3 covers 14 residues. The CDR3: CASSQDPGYTEAFF. CDR3 sequence (DNA): TGCGCCAGCAGCCAAGATCCCGGGTACACTGAAGCTTTCTTT.

This chain uses TRBV6-1 with TRBJ2-1, with TRBD2 matching over 9 bases. The length of the CDR3 is 14 residues. Germline assignment: CDR1 MNHNS and CDR2 SASEGT. J was trimmed by 10 bases and V by 4 bases; bases with no gene match: 8. The CDR3 DNA reads TGTGCCAGCAGTGCCGGGACTAGCAGGTACGAGCAGTTCTTC. This gives the protein CASSAGTSRYEQFF.

The chain is built from TRBV5-6 and TRBJ2-7, with D maybe TRBD1 (6 bases). V was clipped by 0 bases and J by 2 bases, with 15 bases between them. The length of the CDR3 is 16 residues. Germline V gene lookup returns CDR1 SGHDT and CDR2 YYEEEE. The CDR3 nucleotides are TGTGCCAGCAGCTTGGGGCAGGGGTTGACCCCCTACGAGCAGTACTTC. It codes for CASSLGQGLTPYEQYF.

This chain links TRBV6-5 with TRBJ2-7, with 8 bases matching TRBD1. The CDR3 runs to 15 residues. Trimming took 0 bases from V and 2 from J; bases not matched to a gene: 3. CDR1 and CDR2 (germline): MNHEY, SVGAGI. CDR3 sequence: CASSYSAQGAYEQYF. The CDR3 DNA reads TGTGCCAGCAGTTACTCGGCACAGGGGGCCTACGAGCAGTACTTC.

This clone was picked up a small number of times. This chain uses TRBV29-1 with TRBJ2-7; a possible D gene is TRBD1 (5 bases). CDR3 length equals 11 residues. Deletions cut 3 bases from V and 6 bases from J, with 9 bases between. Germline V gene sequence: CDR1 SQVTM, CDR2 ANQGSEA. CDR3 DNA sequence: TGCAGCGTTGATCAGGGATCCGAGCAGTACTTC. Protein product: CSVDQGSEQYF.